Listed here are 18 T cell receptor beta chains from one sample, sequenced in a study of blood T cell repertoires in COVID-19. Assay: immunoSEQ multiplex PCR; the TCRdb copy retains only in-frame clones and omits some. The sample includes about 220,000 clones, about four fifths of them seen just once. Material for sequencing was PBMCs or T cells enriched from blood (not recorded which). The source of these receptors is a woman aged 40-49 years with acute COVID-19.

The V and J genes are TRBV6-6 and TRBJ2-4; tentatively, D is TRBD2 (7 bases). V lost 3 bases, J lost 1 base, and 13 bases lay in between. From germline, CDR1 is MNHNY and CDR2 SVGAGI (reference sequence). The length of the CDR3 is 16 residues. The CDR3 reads CASSYTGGKAKNIQYF. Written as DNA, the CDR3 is TGTGCCAGCAGTTATACGGGGGGCAAGGCCAAAAACATTCAGTACTTC.

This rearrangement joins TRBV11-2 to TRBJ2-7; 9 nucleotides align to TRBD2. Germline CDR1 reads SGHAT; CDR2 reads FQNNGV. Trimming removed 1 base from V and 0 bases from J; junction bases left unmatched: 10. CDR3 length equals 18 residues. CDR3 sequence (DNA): TGTGCCAGCAGCTTAGTGGGCCTGCGGGGGGGGAGCTCCTACGAGCAGTACTTC. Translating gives CASSLVGLRGGSSYEQYF.

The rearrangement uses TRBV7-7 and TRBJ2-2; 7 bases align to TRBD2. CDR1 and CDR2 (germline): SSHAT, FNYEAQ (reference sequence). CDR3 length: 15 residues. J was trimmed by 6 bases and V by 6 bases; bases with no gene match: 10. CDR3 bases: TGTGCCAGCAGATCTAGCGGACGAGGAGCCGGGGAGCTGTTTTTT. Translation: CASRSSGRGAGELFF.

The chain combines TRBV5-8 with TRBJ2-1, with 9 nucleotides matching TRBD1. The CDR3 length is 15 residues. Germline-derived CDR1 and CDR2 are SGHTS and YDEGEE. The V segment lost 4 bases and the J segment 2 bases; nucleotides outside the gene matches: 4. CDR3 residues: CASSLGTGPYNEQFF. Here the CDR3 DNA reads TGTGCCAGCAGCCTAGGGACAGGGCCCTACAATGAGCAGTTCTTC.

The CDR3 DNA reads as TGTGCCAGAAGTTCTGACAGGGGCCAAGAGGCCTACAATGAGCAGTTCTTC. This translates into CARSSDRGQEAYNEQFF. The chain employs TRBV5-3 and TRBJ2-1; 8 bases are a match to TRBD1. TRBV5-3 is reported as an ORF; its role is uncertain. V lost 5 bases, J lost 2 bases, and 12 bases stayed unmatched. The length of the CDR3 is 17 residues.

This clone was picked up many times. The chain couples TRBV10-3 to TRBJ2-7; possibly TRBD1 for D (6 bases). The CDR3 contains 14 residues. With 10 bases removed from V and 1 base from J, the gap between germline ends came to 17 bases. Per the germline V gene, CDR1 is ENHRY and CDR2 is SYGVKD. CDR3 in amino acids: CATTPRDTSYEQYF. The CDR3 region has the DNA TGTGCCACCACGCCCCGGGACACGTCCTACGAGCAGTACTTC.

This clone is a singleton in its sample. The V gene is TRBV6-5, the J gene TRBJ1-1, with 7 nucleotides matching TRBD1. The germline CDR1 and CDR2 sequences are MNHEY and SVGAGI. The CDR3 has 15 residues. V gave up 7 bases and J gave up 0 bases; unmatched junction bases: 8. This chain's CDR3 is CASKGGDRMNTEAFF. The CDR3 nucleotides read TGTGCCAGCAAAGGCGGGGACAGAATGAACACTGAAGCTTTCTTT.

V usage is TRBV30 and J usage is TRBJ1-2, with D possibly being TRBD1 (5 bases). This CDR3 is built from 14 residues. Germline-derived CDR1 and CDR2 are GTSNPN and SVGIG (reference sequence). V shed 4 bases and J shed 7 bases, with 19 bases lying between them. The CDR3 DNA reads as TGTGCCTGGACGGAGGGGCGGGTTCAAGGTGGCTACACCTTC. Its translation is CAWTEGRVQGGYTF.

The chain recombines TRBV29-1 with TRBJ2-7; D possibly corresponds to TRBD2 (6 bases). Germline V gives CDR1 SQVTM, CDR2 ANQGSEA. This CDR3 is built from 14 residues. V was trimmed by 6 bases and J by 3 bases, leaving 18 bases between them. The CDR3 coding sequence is TGCAGCGTGGTATGGGACGGAGGGGACTACGAGCAGTACTTC. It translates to CSVVWDGGDYEQYF.

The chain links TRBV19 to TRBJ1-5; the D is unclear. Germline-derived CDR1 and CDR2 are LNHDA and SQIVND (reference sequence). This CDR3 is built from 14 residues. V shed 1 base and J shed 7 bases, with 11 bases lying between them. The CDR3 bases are TGTGCCAGTAGTATAGCCGGTTTCGGGCAGCCCCAGCATTTT. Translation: CASSIAGFGQPQHF.

CDR3 sequence: CASSLGTGGSSTEAFF. In DNA, the CDR3 is TGTGCCAGCAGCTTAGGGACAGGGGGCTCGAGCACTGAAGCTTTCTTT. The rearrangement links TRBV7-8 to TRBJ1-1; 11 nucleotides match TRBD1. Germline values: CDR1 SGHVS, CDR2 FQNEAQ. V was clipped by 1 base and J by 4 bases; unmatched bases: 5. The CDR3 has 16 residues.

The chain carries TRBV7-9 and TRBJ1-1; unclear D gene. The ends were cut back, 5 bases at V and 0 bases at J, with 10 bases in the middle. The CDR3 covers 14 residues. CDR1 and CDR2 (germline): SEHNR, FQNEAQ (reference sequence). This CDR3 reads CASSDPGMNTEAFF. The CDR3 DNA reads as TGTGCCAGCAGCGACCCAGGTATGAACACTGAAGCTTTCTTT.

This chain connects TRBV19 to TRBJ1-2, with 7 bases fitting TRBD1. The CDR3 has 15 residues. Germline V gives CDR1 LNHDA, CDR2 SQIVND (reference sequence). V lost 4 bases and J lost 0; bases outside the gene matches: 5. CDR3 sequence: CASSTIDRANYGYTF. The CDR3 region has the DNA TGTGCCAGTAGTACCATTGACAGGGCTAACTATGGCTACACCTTC.

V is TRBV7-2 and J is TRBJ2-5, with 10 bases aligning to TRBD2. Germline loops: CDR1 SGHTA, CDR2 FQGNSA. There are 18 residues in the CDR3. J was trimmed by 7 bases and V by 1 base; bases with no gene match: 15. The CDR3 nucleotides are TGTGCCAGCAGCTTAGTAAGGGGGGCTAGCGGGAGTGTAGGGACCCAGTACTTC. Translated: CASSLVRGASGSVGTQYF.

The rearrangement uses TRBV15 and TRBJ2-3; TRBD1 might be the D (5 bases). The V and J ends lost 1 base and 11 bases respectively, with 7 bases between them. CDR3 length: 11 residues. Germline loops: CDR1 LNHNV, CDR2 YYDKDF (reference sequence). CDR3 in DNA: TGTGCCACCAGCAGAGTTGGACAGCAGTATTTT. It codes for CATSRVGQQYF.

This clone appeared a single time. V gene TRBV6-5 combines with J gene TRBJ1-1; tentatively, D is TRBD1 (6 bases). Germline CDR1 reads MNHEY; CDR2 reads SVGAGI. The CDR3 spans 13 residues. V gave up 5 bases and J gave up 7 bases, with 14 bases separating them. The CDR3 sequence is CASSPPGQYEAFF. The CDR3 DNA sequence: TGTGCCAGCAGTCCCCCCGGACAGTATGAAGCTTTCTTT.

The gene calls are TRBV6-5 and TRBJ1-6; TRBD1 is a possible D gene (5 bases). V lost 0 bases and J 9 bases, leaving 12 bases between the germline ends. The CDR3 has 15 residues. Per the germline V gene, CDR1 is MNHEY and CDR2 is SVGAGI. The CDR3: CASSYSGQGGSPLHF. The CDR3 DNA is TGTGCCAGCAGTTACTCAGGGCAGGGAGGTTCACCCCTCCACTTT.

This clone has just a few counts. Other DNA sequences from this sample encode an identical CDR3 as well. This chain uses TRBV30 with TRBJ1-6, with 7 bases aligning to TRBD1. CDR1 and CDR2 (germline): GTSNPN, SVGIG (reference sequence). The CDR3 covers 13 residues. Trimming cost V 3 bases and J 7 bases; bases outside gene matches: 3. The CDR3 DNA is TGTGCCTGGAGCCCGGGACAGAATTCACCCCTCCACTTT. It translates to CAWSPGQNSPLHF.